This T cell receptor beta chain is from a study of CD8 T cells in ankylosing spondylitis. Study-wide results and caveats: In synovial fluid and blood from reactive arthritis, some motif variants were previously reported. Blood from ankylosing spondylitis patients appeared to carry a characteristic roughly 8-variant TCR beta motif. It was reported that disease-linked clones were significantly enriched in matched ankylosing spondylitis synovial fluid.

As to this clonotype: Its antigen is unidentified.

Molecular-barcoded quantitative 5'-RACE produced these TCR beta libraries. TCRdb redid the calling of the 5' RACE reads with MiXCR, one entry per CDR3 protein. The table shows roughly 280,000 distinct CDR3 sequences, with over 15% occurring only once. This CDR3 contains 15 residues. CDR1 and CDR2 (germline): SGHRS, YFSETQ. V was clipped by 5 bases and J by 4 bases; unmatched bases: 11. The rearrangement uses TRBV5-1 and TRBJ2-5; TRBD2 aligns across 7 bases. This TCR was sampled from a male donor with ankylosing spondylitis or in good health (not recorded which). The specimen was blood, either unsorted or a sorted T cell fraction (not recorded which). The CDR3 region has the DNA TGCGCCAGCAGGGACGGGCTGCCGGGAGGAGAGACCCAGTACTTC. This gives the protein CASRDGLPGGETQYF. Drawing the rest from reference TRBV5-1 and TRBJ2-5, the complete variable domain is KAGVTQTPRYLIKTRGQQVTLSCSPISGHRSVSWYQQTPGQGLQFLFEYFSETQRNKGNFPGRFSGRQFSNSRSEMNVSTLELGDSALYLCASRDGLPGGETQYFGPGTRLLVL.